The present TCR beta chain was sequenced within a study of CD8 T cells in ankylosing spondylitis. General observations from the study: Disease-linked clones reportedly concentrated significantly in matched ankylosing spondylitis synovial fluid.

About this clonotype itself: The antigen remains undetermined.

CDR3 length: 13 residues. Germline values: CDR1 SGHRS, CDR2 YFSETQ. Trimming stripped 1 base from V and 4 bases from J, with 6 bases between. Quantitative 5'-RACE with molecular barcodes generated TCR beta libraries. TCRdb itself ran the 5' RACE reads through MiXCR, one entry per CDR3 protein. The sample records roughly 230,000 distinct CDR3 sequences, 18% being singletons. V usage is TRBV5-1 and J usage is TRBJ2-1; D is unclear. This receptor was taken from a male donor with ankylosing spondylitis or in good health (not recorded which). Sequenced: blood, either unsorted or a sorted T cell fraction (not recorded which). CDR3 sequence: CASSLIPYNEQFF. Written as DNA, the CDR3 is TGCGCCAGCAGCTTGATCCCTTACAATGAGCAGTTCTTC.